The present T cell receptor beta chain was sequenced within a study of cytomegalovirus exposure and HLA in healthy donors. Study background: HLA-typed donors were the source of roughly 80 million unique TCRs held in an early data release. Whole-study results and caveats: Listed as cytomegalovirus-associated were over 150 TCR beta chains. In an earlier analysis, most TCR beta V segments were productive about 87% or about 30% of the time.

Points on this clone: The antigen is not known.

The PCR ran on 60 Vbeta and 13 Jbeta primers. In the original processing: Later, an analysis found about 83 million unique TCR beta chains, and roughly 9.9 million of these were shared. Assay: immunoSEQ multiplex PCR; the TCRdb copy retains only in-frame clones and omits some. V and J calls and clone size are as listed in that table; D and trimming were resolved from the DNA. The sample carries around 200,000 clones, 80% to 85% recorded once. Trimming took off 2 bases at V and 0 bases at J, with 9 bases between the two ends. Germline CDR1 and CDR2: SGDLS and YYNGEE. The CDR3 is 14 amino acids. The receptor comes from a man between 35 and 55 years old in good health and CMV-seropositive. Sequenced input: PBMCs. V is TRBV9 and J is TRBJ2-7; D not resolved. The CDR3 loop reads CASSVKESSYEQYF. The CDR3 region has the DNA TGTGCCAGCAGCGTGAAGGAGAGCTCCTACGAGCAGTACTTC.